A single sample is the source of the 4 T cell receptor beta chains below, sequenced in a study of blood T cell repertoires in COVID-19. Clones were sequenced by immunoSEQ multiplex PCR, and TCRdb holds only the in-frame ones, with some missing. Of fewer than 150,000 clones in the sample, roughly four fifths were seen once. The sample consisted of peripheral blood. The receptor set was obtained from a human donor in a cohort sampled during active COVID-19.

The chain is built from TRBV19 and TRBJ2-1; the D is unclear. This CDR3 has 13 amino acids. Germline V gene data show CDR1 as LNHDA and CDR2 as SQIVND (reference sequence). V lost 7 bases and J lost 6, with 13 bases in between. CDR3 amino acids: CASNGYGRNEQFF. The CDR3 DNA follows: TGTGCCAGTAATGGGTATGGGCGCAATGAGCAGTTCTTC.

The V call is TRBV5-1, the J call TRBJ1-5, with D possibly being TRBD1 (6 bases). The germline CDR1 and CDR2 sequences are SGHRS and YFSETQ. V dropped 4 bases and J dropped 4 bases, with 15 bases sitting between them. The CDR3 is made up of 15 amino acids. CDR3 DNA sequence: TGCGCCAGCAGCCCTGGGACATTTTTGAATCAGCCCCAGCATTTT. The encoded protein is CASSPGTFLNQPQHF.

CDR3 sequence: CASSQDTVEQYF. The CDR3 coding sequence is TGTGCCAGCAGCCAGGACACCGTCGAGCAGTACTTC. The genes are TRBV7-9 and TRBJ2-7, with TRBD1 as a possible D gene (5 bases). This CDR3 has 12 residues. Per germline, CDR1 SEHNR and CDR2 FQNEAQ (reference sequence). V lost 5 bases and J 6 bases, leaving 11 bases between the germline ends.

The genes are TRBV19 and TRBJ2-7; 9 bases are a match to TRBD2. Germline-derived CDR1 and CDR2 are LNHDA and SQIVND (reference sequence). The CDR3 contains 18 residues. The V segment lost 3 bases and the J segment 3 bases; nucleotides outside the gene matches: 15. In DNA, the CDR3 is TGTGCCAGTAGTATCGGAGCGGGGGGCCCTTTGTTGAACTACGAGCAGTACTTC. This translates into CASSIGAGGPLLNYEQYF. Based on the CDR3 plus reference TRBV19 and TRBJ2-7, the full variable domain is DGGITQSPKYLFRKEGQNVTLSCEQNLNHDAMYWYRQDPGQGLRLIYYSQIVNDFQKGDIAEGYSVSREKKESFPLTVTSAQKNPTAFYLCASSIGAGGPLLNYEQYFGPGTRLTVT.